This TCR beta chain appears in the sequencing data of a study of vaccination effects on CD4 cells after COVID-19. Study in general: Post-vaccine sampling occurred a median 72 days after the second dose.

Study conclusions and caveats: In vaccinees who were healthy, merely 1 out of 255 vaccine-induced clones cross-reacted with common cold coronaviruses.

A note on this clone: What it binds is unknown. The junction differs from germline at one of its ends, possibly a read error.

Isolation of CD4+ T cells took place after 10 to 11 days of culture. The vaccine given was either BNT162b2 or mRNA-1273, in two doses. This CDR3 region has 15 residues. Germline CDR1 and CDR2: MNHEY and SVGAGI. Profiled with immunoSEQ multiplex PCR; TCRdb holds only in-frame clones, not every one. The profile covers about 73,000 clones, with around 70% appearing a single time and 2% to 3% taken by the ten largest. This receptor was identified in a human donor who received a COVID-19 vaccine. The starting material was CD4+ T cells from PBMCs cultured without peptide, obtained after COVID-19 vaccination. The chain is built from TRBV6-5 and TRBJ1-5; D is uncertain. This CDR3 is CASSDSRSANQPQHF. CDR3 in DNA: TGTGCCAGCAGTGACTCCCGATCTGCCAATCAGCCCCAGCATTTT.